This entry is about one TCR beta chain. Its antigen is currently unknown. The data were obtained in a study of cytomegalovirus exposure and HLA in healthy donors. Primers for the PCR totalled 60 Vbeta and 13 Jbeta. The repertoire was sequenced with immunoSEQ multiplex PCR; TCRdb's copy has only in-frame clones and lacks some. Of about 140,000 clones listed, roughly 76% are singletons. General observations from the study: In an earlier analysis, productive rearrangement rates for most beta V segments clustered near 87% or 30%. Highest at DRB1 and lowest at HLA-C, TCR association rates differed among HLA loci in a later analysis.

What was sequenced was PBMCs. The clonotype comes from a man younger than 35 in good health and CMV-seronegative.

CDR3 nucleotide sequence: TGTGCCAGCAGTCCTAGGGATCTAGCGGGAGCAGCAGATACGCAGTATTTT. It codes for CASSPRDLAGAADTQYF. This rearrangement joins TRBV27 to TRBJ2-3, with TRBD2 matching 10 bases. This CDR3 has 17 amino acids. Germline V gene sequence: CDR1 MNHEY, CDR2 SMNVEV (reference sequence). V was pared by 5 bases and J by 4 bases, with 12 bases of the junction left unmatched.